Included here is one TCR beta chain sequence, with context. The data derive from a study of blood T cell repertoires in COVID-19. Study-wide background: COVID-19 samples, acute and convalescent, were from the United States, Italy and Spain. T cells, B-cell-depleted T cells, or PBMCs provided the cDNA or gDNA that served as material.

Trimming took off 4 bases at V and 9 bases at J, with 13 bases between the two ends. This CDR3 contains 13 residues. Germline CDR1 reads MGHRA; CDR2 reads YSYEKL. Study processing details: Reference gene primers were amplified, and this amplification served to estimate nucleated cell counts. The protocol was immunoSEQ multiplex PCR, while the TCRdb copy is restricted to in-frame clones and leaves out a portion. Clone size and the V and J calls come from that table; the DNA yielded D and trimming. The repertoire holds around 300,000 clones, about nine tenths seen once, with roughly 2% in the top ten. V and J are TRBV4-1 and TRBJ2-1, with D hard to call. The TCR sequence derives from a young man with active or convalescent COVID-19. The specimen was peripheral blood. The CDR3 DNA reads as TGCGCCAGCAGCCCCGAGGTATTCAGTGAGCAGTTCTTC. It encodes CASSPEVFSEQFF.